This T cell receptor (beta chain) originates from a study of T-cell reconstitution after alpha-beta-depleted transplantation in children. Unique molecular identifiers tagged the TCRbeta library. TCRdb recomputed calls from the PCR reads with MiXCR, one row per CDR3 protein. The data contain approximately 350,000 distinct CDR3 sequences, approximately 10% of them singletons. This clonotype was observed at least ten times. The source of this sequence is a human donor who donated a stem cell graft to a child with acute lymphoblastic leukemia. Material: PBMCs from the stem cell graft donor, obtained from the stem cell graft.

In DNA form, the CDR3 reads TGTGCCAGCAGCCAAGATTCGCTAGCTAACTTTGGGGCCAACGTCCTGACTTTC. Amino acid sequence: CASSQDSLANFGANVLTF. The V and J genes are TRBV4-2 and TRBJ2-6; D might be TRBD2 (5 bases). Germline CDR1 reads LGHNA; CDR2 reads YNFKEQ. This CDR3 is 18 amino acids long. The germline V and J ends were trimmed by 0 bases and 3 bases, with 15 bases remaining between them.